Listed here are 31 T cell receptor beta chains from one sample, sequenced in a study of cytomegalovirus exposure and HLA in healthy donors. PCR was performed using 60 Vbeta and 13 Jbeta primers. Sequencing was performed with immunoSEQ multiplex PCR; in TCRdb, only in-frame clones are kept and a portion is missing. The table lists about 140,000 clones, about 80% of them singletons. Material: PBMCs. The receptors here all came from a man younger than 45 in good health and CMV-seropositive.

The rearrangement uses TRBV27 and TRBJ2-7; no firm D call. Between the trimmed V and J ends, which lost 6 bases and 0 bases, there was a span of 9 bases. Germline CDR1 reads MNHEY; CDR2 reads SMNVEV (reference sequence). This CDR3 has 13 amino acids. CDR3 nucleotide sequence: TGTGCCAGCAGGCCGAGTAGCTCCTACGAGCAGTACTTC. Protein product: CASRPSSSYEQYF.

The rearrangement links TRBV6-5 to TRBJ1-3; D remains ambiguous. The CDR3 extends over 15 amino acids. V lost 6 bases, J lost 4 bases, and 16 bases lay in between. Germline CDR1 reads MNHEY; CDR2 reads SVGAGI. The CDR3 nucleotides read TGTGCCAGCAGCCCGACGGGTCTCTTGGGAAACACCATATATTTT. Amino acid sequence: CASSPTGLLGNTIYF.

CDR3 bases: TGCGCCAGCGCTACGGAGGACTGGAAAGAGACCCAGTACTTC. As protein: CASATEDWKETQYF. The chain carries TRBV5-1 and TRBJ2-5; D possibly corresponds to TRBD2 (5 bases). The CDR3 contains 14 residues. V shed 7 bases and J shed 3 bases, with 16 bases lying between them. CDR1 is SGHRS and CDR2 is YFSETQ in the germline V gene.

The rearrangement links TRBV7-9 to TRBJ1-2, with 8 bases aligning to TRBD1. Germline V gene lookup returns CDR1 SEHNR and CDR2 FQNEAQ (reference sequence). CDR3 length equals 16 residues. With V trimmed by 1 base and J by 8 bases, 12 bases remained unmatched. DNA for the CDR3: TGTGCCAGCAGCTTAGGGGAATCCCAGGGGGCAGAGGGCTACACCTTC. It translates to CASSLGESQGAEGYTF.

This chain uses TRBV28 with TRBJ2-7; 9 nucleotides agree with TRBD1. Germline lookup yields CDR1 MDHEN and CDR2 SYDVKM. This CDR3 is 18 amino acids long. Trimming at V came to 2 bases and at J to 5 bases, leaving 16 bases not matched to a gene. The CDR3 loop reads CASSLRLWGTGRANEQYF. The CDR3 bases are TGTGCCAGCAGTTTACGTCTATGGGGGACAGGGAGAGCCAACGAGCAGTACTTC.

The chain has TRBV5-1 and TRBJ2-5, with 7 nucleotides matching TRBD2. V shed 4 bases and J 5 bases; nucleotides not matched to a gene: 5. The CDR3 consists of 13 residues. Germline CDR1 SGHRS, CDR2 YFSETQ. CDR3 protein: CASSIAGSETQYF. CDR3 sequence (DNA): TGCGCCAGCAGCATAGCGGGCTCGGAGACCCAGTACTTC.

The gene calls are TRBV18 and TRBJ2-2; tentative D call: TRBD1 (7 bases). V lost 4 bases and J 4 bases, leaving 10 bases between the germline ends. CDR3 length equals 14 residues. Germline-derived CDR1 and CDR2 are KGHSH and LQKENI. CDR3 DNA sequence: TGTGCCAGCTCACGACAGGGAGGCACCGGGGAGCTGTTTTTT. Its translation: CASSRQGGTGELFF.

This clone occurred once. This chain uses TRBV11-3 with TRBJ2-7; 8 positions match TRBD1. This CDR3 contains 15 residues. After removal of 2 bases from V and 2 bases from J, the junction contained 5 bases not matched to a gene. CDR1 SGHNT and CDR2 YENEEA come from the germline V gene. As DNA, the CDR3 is TGTGCCAGCAGCTTAAGCCTACAGGGGGCCTACGAGCAGTACTTC. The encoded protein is CASSLSLQGAYEQYF.

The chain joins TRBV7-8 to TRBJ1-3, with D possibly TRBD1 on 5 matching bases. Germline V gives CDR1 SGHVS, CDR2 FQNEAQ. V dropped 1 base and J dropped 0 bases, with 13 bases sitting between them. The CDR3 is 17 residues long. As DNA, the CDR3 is TGTGCCAGCAGCTTAGTTCTGGGGGGAACCTCTGGAAACACCATATATTTT. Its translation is CASSLVLGGTSGNTIYF.

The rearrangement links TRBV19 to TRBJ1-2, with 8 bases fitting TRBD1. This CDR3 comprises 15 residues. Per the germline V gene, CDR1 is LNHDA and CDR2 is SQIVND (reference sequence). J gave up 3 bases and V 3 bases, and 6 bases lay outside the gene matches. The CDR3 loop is CASSIWTGTDYGYTF. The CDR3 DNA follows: TGTGCCAGTAGTATCTGGACAGGGACTGACTATGGCTACACCTTC.

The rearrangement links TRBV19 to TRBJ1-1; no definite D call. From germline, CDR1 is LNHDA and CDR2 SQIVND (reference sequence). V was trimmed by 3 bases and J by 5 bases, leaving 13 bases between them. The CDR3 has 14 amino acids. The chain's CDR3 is CASSIQGGVTEAFF. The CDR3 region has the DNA TGTGCCAGTAGTATCCAAGGCGGGGTTACTGAAGCTTTCTTT.

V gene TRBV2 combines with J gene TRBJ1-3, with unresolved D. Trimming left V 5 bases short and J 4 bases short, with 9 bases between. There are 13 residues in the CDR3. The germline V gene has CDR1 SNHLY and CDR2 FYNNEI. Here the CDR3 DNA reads TGTGCCAGCAGTTTGACATCAGGAAACACCATATATTTT. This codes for CASSLTSGNTIYF.

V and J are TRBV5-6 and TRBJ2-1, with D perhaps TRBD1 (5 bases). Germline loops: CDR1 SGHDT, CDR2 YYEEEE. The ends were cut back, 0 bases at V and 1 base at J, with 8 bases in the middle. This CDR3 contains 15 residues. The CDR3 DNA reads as TGTGCCAGCAGCTTGGATGGGGCATCCTACAATGAGCAGTTCTTC. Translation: CASSLDGASYNEQFF.

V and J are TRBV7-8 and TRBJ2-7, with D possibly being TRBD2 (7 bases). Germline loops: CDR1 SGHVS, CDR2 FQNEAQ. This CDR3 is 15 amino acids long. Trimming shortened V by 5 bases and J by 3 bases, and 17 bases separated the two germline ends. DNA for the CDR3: TGTGCCAGCAGCCCTCGAGGCGGGGGCGACTACGAGCAGTACTTC. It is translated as CASSPRGGGDYEQYF.

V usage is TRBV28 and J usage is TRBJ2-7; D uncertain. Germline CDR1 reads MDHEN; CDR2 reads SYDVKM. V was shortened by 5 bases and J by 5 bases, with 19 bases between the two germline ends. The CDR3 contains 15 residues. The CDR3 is CASSLPNVAAHEQYF. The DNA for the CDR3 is TGTGCCAGCAGTCTACCCAACGTTGCCGCGCACGAGCAGTACTTC.

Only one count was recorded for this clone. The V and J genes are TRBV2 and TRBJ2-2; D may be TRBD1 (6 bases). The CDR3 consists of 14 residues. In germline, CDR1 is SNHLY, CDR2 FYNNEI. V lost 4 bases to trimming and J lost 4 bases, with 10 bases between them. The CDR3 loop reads CASSATGTTGELFF. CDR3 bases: TGTGCCAGCAGTGCGACAGGAACCACCGGGGAGCTGTTTTTT.

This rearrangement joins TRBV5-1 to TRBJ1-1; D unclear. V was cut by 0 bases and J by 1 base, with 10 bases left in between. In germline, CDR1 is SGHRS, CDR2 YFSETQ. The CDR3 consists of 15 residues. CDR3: CASSLGAGSNTEAFF. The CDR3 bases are TGCGCCAGCAGCTTGGGGGCCGGTTCGAACACTGAAGCTTTCTTT.

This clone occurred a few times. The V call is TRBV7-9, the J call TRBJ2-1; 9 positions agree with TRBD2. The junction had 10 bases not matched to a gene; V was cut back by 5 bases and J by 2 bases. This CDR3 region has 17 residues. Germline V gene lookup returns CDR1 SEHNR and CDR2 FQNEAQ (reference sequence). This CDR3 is CASSLPRRLAAYNEQFF. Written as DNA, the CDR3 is TGTGCCAGCAGCCTCCCCCGAAGACTAGCGGCCTACAATGAGCAGTTCTTC.

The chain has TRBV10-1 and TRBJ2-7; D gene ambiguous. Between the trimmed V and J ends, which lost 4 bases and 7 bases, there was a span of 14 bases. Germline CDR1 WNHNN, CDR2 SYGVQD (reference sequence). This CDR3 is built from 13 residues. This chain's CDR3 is CASSGSTYGEQYF. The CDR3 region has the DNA TGCGCCAGCAGTGGGAGCACATATGGAGAGCAGTACTTC.

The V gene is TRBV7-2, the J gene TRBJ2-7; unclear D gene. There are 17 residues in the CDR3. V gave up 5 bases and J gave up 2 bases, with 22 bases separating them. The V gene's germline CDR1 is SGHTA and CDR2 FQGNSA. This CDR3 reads CASSPPEVRKPPYEQYF. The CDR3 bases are TGTGCCAGCAGCCCCCCCGAGGTCCGAAAACCCCCCTACGAGCAGTACTTC.

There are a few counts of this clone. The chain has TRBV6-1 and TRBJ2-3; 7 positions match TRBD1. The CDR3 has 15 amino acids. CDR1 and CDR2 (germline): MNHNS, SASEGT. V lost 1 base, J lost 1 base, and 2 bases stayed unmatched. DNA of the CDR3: TGTGCCAGCAGTGAAGTTACAGGGGGCACAGATACGCAGTATTTT. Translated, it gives CASSEVTGGTDTQYF.

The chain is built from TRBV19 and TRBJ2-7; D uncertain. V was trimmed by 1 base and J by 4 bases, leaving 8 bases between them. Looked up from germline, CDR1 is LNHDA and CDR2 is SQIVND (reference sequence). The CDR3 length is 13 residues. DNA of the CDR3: TGTGCCAGTAGTATAGGCACCGGTTACGAGCAGTACTTC. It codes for CASSIGTGYEQYF. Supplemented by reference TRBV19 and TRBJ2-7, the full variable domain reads DGGITQSPKYLFRKEGQNVTLSCEQNLNHDAMYWYRQDPGQGLRLIYYSQIVNDFQKGDIAEGYSVSREKKESFPLTVTSAQKNPTAFYLCASSIGTGYEQYFGPGTRLTVT.

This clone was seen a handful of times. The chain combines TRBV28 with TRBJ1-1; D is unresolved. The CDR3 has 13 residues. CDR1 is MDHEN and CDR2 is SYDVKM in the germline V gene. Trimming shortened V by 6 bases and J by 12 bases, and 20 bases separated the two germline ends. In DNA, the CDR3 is TGTGCCAGCAGCCCTTCGGCGGGAGGAGAGACTTTCTTT. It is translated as CASSPSAGGETFF.

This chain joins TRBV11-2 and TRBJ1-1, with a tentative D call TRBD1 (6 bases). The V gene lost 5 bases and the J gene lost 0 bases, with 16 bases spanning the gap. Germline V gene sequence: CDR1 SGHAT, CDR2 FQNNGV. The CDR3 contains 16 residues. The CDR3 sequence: CASSPRTAALNTEAFF. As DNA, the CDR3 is TGTGCCAGCAGCCCCCGGACAGCAGCCCTGAACACTGAAGCTTTCTTT.

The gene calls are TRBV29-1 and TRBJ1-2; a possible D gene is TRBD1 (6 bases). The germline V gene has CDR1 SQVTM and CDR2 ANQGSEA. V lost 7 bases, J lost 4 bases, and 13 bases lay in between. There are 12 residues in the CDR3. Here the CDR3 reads CSAATGVYGYTF. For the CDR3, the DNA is TGCAGCGCCGCGACAGGTGTCTATGGCTACACCTTC.

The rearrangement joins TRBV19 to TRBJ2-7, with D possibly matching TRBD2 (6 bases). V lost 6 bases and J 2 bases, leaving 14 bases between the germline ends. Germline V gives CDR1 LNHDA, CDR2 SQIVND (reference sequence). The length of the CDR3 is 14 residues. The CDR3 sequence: CASRKEGGTYEQYF. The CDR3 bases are TGTGCCAGTAGGAAGGAGGGCGGGACCTACGAGCAGTACTTC.

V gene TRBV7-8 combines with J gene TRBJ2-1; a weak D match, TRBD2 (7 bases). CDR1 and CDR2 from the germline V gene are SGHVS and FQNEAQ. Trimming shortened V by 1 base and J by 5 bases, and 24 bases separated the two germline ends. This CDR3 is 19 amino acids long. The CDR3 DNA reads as TGTGCCAGCAGCTTAGTAGTAGGGCCGGTGGGGGGGCAAAACAATGAGCAGTTCTTC. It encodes CASSLVVGPVGGQNNEQFF.

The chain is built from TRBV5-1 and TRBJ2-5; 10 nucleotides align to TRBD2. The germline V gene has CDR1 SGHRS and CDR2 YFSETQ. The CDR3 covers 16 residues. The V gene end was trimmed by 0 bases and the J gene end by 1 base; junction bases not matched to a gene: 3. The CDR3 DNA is TGCGCCAGCAGCTTGGTGGTAGCGGGGGGCCAAGAGACCCAGTACTTC. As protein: CASSLVVAGGQETQYF.

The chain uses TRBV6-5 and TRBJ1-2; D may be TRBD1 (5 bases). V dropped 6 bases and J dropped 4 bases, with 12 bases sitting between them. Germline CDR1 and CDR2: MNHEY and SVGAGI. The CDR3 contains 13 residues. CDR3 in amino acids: CASRVPGGYGYTF. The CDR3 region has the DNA TGTGCCAGCAGGGTACCGGGGGGCTATGGCTACACCTTC.

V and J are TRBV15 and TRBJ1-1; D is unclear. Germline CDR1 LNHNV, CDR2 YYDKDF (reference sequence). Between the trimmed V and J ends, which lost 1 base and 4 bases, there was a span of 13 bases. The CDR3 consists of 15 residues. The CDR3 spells CATSRAREYGTEAFF. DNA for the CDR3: TGTGCCACCAGCAGAGCCCGGGAATACGGCACTGAAGCTTTCTTT.

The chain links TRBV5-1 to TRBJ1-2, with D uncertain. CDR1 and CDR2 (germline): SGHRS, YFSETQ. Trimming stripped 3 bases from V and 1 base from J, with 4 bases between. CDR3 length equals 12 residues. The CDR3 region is CASSSGNYGYTF. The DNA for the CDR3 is TGCGCCAGCAGCTCCGGTAACTATGGCTACACCTTC.